This T cell receptor beta chain is drawn from a study of cytomegalovirus exposure and HLA in healthy donors. Study as a whole: About 84% of around 390 genotyped donors fell in the Caucasian-associated ancestry cluster.

60 Vbeta and 13 Jbeta primers were used in PCR. The protocol was immunoSEQ multiplex PCR, while the TCRdb copy is restricted to in-frame clones and leaves out a portion. The sample has approximately 160,000 clones, about 80% seen once. Study conclusions and caveats: Relative to the roughly 640-donor mean, N-insertions were reportedly fewer in an Asian-associated ancestry cluster in a later analysis. Most TCR sequences showed up rarely, but some public TCRs showed up in many donors.

Details on this clone: Its antigen is currently unknown.

The sequenced sample was PBMCs. This TCR was sampled from a man younger than 30 in good health and CMV-seronegative.

DNA for the CDR3: TGTGCCTGGAGTACCCTAGAAAAACTGTTTTTT. Its translation is CAWSTLEKLFF. The rearrangement links TRBV30 to TRBJ1-4; no clear D. The V end was cut by 2 bases, the J end by 8 bases, with 6 bases between. CDR3 length equals 11 residues. The germline gives CDR1 GTSNPN, CDR2 SVGIG (reference sequence).